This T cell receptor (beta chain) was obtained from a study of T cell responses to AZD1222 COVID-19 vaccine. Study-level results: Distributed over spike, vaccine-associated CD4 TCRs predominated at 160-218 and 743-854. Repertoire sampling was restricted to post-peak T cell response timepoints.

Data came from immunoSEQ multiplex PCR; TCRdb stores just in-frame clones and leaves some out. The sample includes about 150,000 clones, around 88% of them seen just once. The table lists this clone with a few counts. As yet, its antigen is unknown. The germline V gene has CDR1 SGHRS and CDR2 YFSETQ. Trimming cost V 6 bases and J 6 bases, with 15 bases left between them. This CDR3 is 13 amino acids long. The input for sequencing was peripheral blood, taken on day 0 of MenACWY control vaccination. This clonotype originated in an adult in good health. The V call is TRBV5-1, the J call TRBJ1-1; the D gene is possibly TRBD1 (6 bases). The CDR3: CASTFPGASEAFF. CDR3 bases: TGCGCCAGCACCTTCCCAGGGGCATCTGAAGCTTTCTTT.